A selection of T cell receptor beta chains follows, all from one sample in a study of control samples from healthy donors and cancer patients. Data came from immunoSEQ multiplex PCR; TCRdb stores just in-frame clones and leaves some out. The sample holds some 99,000 clones, around 89% seen once. The specimen was blood. The receptors originated from a woman aged 45-60 years in good health. Each CDR3 is given with its conserved first and last residue. The D gene is left open where the match is weak. Size is stated for part of the rows, as once, few or many counts, or as a class when the clone is expanded.

j_gene,v_gene,d_gene,abundance,CDR3aa,CDR3nt
TRBJ1-5,TRBV18,-,-,CASSSTGQINQPQHF,TGTGCCAGCTCCTCAACCGGACAGATCAATCAGCCCCAGCATTTT
TRBJ1-5,TRBV28,TRBD1,-,CASSASGTGGPNQPQHF,TGTGCCAGCAGTGCATCCGGGACAGGGGGTCCTAATCAGCCCCAGCATTTT
TRBJ2-1,TRBV7-3,-,once,CASSLKVGASYNEQFF,TGTGCCAGCAGCTTAAAGGTGGGGGCGTCCTACAATGAGCAGTTCTTC
TRBJ1-2,TRBV7-2,TRBD1,-,CASSLMGQGAQGYTF,TGTGCCAGCAGCTTAATGGGACAGGGGGCGCAGGGCTACACCTTC
TRBJ1-6,TRBV11-2,-,once,CASSPDRSGPSPLHF,TGTGCCAGCAGCCCAGACAGGTCAGGACCATCACCCCTCCACTTT
TRBJ1-2,TRBV6-2/TRBV6-3,-,once,CASSARNGYTF,TGTGCCAGCAGCGCCCGTAATGGCTACACCTTC
TRBJ1-6,TRBV25-1,-,-,CASMGGVWGNSPLHF,TGTGCCAGCATGGGAGGGGTGTGGGGTAATTCACCCCTCCACTTT
TRBJ1-3,TRBV11-2,-,-,CASSLVYRGDSGNTIYF,TGTGCCAGCAGCTTAGTATACCGGGGCGACTCTGGAAACACCATATATTTT
TRBJ1-5,TRBV7-2,TRBD1,-,CASSLAQGRGEPQHF,TGTGCCAGCAGCTTAGCGCAGGGCAGGGGGGAGCCCCAGCATTTT
TRBJ1-5,TRBV11-2,TRBD1,few,CASSLWQGVHNQPQHF,TGTGCCAGCAGCTTGTGGCAGGGGGTCCACAATCAGCCCCAGCATTTT
TRBJ1-2,TRBV19,TRBD1,-,CASTQGAYYGYTF,TGTGCCAGTACCCAGGGGGCGTACTATGGCTACACCTTC
TRBJ2-3,TRBV7-2,-,-,CASSLREHTQYF,TGTGCCAGCAGCTTAAGGGAACATACGCAGTATTTT
TRBJ2-1,TRBV7-9,-,-,CASSLLTPAGNEQFF,TGTGCCAGCAGCTTATTAACACCGGCGGGCAATGAGCAGTTCTTC
TRBJ2-3,TRBV5-1,-,-,CASSHKPSKEDTQYF,TGCGCCAGCAGCCACAAGCCCAGCAAGGAGGATACGCAGTATTTT
TRBJ2-2,TRBV7-2,TRBD2,few,CASSLRDYAGELFF,TGTGCCAGCAGCCTCCGGGACTACGCCGGGGAGCTGTTTTTT
TRBJ2-3,TRBV6-5,TRBD1,-,CASSYSNRGRDTQYF,TGTGCCAGCAGTTACTCGAATAGGGGGCGAGATACGCAGTATTTT
TRBJ2-2,TRBV7-9,-,-,CAPLPRGGQGQYTGELFF,TGTGCTCCCCTCCCGAGGGGGGGGCAGGGACAATACACCGGGGAGCTGTTTTTT